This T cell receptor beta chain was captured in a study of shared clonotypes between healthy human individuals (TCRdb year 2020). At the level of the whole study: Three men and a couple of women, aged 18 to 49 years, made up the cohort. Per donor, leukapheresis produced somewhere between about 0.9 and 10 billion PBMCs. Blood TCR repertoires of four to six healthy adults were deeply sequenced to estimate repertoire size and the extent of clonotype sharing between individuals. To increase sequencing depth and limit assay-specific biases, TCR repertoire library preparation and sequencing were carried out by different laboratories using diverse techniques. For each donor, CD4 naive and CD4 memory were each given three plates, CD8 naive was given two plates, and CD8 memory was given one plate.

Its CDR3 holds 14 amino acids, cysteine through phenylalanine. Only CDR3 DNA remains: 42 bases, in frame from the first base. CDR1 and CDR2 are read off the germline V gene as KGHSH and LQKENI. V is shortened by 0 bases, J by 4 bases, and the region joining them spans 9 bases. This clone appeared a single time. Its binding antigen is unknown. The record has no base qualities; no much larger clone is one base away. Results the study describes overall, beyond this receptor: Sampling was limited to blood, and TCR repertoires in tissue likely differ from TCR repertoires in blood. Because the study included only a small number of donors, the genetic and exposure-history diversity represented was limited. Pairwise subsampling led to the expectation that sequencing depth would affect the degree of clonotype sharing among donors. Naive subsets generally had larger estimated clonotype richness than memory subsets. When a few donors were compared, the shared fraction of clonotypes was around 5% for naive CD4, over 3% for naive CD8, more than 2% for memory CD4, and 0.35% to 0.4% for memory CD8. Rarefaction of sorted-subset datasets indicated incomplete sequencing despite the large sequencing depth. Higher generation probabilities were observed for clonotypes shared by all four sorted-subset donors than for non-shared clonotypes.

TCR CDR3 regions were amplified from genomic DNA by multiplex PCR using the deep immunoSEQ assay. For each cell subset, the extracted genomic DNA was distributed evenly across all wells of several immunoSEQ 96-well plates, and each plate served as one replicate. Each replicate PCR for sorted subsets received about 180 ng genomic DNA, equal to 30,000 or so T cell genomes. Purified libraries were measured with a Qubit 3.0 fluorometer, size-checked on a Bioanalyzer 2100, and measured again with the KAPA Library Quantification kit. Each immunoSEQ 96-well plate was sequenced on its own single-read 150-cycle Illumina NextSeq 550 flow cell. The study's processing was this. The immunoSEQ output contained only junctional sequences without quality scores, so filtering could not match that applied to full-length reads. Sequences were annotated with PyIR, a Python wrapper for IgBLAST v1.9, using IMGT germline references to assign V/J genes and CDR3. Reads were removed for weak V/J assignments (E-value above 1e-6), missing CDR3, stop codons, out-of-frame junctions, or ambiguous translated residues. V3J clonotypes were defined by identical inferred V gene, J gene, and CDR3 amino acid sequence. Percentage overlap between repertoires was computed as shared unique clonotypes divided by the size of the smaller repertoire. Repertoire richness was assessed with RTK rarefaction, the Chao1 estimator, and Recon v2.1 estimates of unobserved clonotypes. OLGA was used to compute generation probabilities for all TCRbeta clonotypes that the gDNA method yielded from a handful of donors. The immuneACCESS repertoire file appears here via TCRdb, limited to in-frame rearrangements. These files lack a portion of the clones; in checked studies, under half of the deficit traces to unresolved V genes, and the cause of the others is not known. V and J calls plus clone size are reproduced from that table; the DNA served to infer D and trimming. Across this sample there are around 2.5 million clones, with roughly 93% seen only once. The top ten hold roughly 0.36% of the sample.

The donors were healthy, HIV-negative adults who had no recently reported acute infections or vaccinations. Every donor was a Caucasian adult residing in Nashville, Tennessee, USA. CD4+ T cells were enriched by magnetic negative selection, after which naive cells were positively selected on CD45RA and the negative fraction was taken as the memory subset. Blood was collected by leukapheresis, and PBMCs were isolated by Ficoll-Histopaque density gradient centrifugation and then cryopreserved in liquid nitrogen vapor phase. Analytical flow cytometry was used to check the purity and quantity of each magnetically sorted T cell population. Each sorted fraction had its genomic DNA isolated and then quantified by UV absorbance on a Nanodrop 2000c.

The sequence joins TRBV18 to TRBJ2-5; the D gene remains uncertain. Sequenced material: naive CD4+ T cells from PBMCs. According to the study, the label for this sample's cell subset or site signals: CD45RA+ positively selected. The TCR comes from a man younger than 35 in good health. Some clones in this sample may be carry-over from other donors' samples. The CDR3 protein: CASSPPSVGETQYF. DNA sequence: TGTGCCAGCTCACCACCTAGTGTCGGAGAGACCCAGTACTTC.